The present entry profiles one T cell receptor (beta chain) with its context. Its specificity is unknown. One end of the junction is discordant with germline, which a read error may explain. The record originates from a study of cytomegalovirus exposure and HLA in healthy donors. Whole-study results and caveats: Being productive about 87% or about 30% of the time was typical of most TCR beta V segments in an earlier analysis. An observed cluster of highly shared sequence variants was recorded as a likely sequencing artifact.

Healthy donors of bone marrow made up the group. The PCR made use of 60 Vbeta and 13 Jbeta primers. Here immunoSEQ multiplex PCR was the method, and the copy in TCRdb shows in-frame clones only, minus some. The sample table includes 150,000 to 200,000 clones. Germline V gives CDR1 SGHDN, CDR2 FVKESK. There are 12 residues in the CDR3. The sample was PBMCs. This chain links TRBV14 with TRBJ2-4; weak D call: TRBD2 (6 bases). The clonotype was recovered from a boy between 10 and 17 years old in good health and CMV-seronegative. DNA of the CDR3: TGTGCCAGCAGCCAAGATCGGGGGAATGCTATCTTC. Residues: CASSQDRGNAIF.